The subject of this entry is one TCR beta chain. This sample was included in a study of monozygotic twins with inflammatory bowel disease. The CDR3 is 16 amino acids. The V gene's germline CDR1 is ENHRY and CDR2 SYGVKD. Whole blood, unsorted for T cells, was the source of total RNA. TCRdb re-called the 5' RACE reads; one entry per CDR3 protein, DNA not given. The table counts 200,000 to 250,000 distinct CDR3 sequences; roughly 8% lies in the top ten. This TCR was sampled from a human donor with ulcerative colitis or Crohn's disease, or a healthy co-twin of an affected twin (not recorded which). The source material was blood. V is TRBV10-3 and J is TRBJ2-1; checking the TCRdb D call of TRBD2 is not possible without DNA. The CDR3 reads CAISETGTSGNNEQFF.